This T cell receptor (beta chain) was captured by sequencing in a study of blood T cell repertoires in COVID-19. The overall study: PBMCs, B-cell-depleted T cells, or T cells were the source of the cDNA or gDNA that made up the material.

Under the authors' procedure: Quantification of nucleated cells was approximated via reference gene primer amplification. TCRdb's table, derived via immunoSEQ multiplex PCR, lists solely in-frame clones and lacks some. V and J calls and clone size are given by that table; D and trimming were obtained from the DNA. Seen here are approximately 80,000 clones, roughly 80% observed once, and the top ten hold around 10%. The CDR3 runs to 15 residues. Germline V gene data show CDR1 as SNHLY and CDR2 as FYNNEI. V trimming: 5 bases; J trimming: 6 bases; junction bases outside the gene matches: 8. Sequencing used peripheral blood. The V and J genes are TRBV2 and TRBJ1-3, with 9 bases aligning to TRBD1. The TCR was taken from a human donor in a cohort sampled during active COVID-19. The CDR3 DNA sequence: TGTGCCAGCAGTTCGGACAGGGGCAGAGAAAACACCATATATTTT. It encodes CASSSDRGRENTIYF.